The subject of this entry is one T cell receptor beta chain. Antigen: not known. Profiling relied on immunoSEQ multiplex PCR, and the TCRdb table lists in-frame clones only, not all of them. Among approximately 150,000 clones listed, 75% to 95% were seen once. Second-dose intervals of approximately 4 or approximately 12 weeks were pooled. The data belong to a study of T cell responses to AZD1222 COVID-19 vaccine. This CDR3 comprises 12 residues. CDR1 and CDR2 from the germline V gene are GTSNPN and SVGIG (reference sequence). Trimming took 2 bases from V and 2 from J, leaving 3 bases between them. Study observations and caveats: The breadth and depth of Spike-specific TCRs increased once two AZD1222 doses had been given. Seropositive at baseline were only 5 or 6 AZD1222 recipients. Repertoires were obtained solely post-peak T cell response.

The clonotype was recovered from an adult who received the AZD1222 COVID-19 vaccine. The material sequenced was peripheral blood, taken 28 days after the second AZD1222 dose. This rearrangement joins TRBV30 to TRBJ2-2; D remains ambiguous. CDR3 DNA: TGTGCCTGGAGTCATAACACCGGGGAGCTGTTTTTT. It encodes CAWSHNTGELFF. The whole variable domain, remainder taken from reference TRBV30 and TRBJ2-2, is SQTIHQWPATLVQPVGSPLSLECTVEGTSNPNLYWYRQAAGRGLQLLFYSVGIGQISSEVPQNLSASRPQDRQFILSSKKLLLSDSGFYLCAWSHNTGELFFGEGSRLTVL.